The clone carrying this TCR beta chain was counted at least ten times. Antigen unknown. Per germline, CDR1 MGHRA and CDR2 YSYEKL. This CDR3 spans 13 amino acids. The V and J ends lost 1 base and 8 bases respectively, with 6 bases between them. The sample originates from a study of T-cell reconstitution after alpha-beta-depleted transplantation in children. Study-wide points: Surviving recipient T cells and thymic progenitors underlay high day-60 TCRbeta diversity in some patients. Alpha-beta T cells present about two months after transplant were reported to originate from several hundred expanded graft clones.

Unique molecular identifiers featured in how the TCRbeta library was prepared. TCRdb recomputed calls from the PCR reads with MiXCR, one row per CDR3 protein. The sample shows roughly 500,000 distinct CDR3 sequences, over 9.5% of them seen only once. The chain carries TRBV4-1 and TRBJ1-6; D not resolved. The TCR comes from a child aged 2-15 years with inherited bone marrow failure, due to receive a stem cell transplant. Sample: PBMCs, taken before TCRalphabeta/CD19-depleted stem cell transplant. DNA for the CDR3: TGCGCCAGCAGCCAAGGTGCAGATTCACCCCTCCACTTT. It encodes CASSQGADSPLHF.